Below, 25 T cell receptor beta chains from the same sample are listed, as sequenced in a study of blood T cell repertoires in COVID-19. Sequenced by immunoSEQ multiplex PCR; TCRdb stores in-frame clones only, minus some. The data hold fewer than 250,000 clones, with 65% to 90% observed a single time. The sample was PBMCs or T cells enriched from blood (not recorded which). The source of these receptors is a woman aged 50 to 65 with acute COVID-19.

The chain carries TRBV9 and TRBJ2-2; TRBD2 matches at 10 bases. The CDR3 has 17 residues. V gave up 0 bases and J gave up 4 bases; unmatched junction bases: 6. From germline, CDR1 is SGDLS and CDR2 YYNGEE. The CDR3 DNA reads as TGTGCCAGCAGCGTAGATCCAGCGGGGGGGATCACCGGGGAGCTGTTTTTT. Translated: CASSVDPAGGITGELFF.

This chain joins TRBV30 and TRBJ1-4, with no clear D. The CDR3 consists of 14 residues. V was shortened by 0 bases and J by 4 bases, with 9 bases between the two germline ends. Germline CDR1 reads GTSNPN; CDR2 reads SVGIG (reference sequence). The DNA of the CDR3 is TGTGCCTGGAGTGTACAGATGGATAATGAAAAACTGTTTTTT. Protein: CAWSVQMDNEKLFF.

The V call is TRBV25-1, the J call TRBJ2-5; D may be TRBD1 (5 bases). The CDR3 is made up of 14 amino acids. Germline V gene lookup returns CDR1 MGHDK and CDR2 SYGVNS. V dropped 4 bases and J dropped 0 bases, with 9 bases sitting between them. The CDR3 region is CASSGDSYQETQYF. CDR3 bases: TGTGCCAGCAGTGGAGACAGTTACCAAGAGACCCAGTACTTC.

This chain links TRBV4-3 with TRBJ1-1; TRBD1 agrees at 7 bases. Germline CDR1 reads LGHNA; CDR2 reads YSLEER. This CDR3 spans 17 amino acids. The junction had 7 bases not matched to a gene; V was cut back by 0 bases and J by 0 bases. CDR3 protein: CASSQDGAGGMNTEAFF. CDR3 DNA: TGCGCCAGCAGCCAAGATGGAGCAGGGGGAATGAACACTGAAGCTTTCTTT.

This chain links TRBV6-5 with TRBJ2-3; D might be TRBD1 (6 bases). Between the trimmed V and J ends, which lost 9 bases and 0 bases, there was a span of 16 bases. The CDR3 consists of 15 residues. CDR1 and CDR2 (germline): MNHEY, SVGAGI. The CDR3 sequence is CASMRRTASTDTQYF. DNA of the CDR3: TGTGCCAGTATGCGTCGGACAGCTAGCACAGATACGCAGTATTTT.

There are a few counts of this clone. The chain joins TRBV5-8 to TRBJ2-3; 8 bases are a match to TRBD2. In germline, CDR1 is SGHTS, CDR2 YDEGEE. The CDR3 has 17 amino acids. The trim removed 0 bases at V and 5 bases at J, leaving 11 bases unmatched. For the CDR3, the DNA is TGTGCCAGCAGCTTGGAAGGAAGCGGGGGTCCAGGAGATACGCAGTATTTT. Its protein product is CASSLEGSGGPGDTQYF. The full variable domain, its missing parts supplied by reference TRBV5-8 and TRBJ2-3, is EAGVTQSPTHLIKTRGQQATLRCSPISGHTSVYWYQQALGLGLQFLLWYDEGEERNRGNFPPRFSGRQFPNYSSELNVNALELEDSALYLCASSLEGSGGPGDTQYFGPGTRLTVL.

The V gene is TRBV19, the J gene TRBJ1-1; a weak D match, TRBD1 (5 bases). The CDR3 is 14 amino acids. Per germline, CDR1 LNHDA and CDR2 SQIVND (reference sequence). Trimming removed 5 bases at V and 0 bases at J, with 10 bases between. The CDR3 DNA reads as TGTGCCAGTAGTCAGGACACTTTGAACACTGAAGCTTTCTTT. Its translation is CASSQDTLNTEAFF.

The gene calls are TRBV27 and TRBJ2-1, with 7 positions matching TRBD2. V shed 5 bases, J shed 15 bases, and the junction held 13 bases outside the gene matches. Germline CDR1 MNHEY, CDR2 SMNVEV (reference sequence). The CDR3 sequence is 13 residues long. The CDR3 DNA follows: TGTGCCAGCAGTATAATGCCTAGCGGAAGCCGGTTCTTC. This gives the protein CASSIMPSGSRFF.

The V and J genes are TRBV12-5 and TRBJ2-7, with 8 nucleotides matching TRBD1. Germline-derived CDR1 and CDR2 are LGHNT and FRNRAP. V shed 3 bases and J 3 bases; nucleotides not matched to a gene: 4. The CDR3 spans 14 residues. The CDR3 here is CASGFGQGDYEQYF. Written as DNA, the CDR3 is TGTGCTAGTGGTTTTGGACAGGGCGACTACGAGCAGTACTTC.

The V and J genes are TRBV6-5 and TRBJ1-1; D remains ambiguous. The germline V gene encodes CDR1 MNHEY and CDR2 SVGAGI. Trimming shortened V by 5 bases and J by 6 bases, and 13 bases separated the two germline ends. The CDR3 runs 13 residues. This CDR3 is CASSNYGDSEAFF. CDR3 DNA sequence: TGTGCCAGCAGTAACTACGGGGATTCTGAAGCTTTCTTT.

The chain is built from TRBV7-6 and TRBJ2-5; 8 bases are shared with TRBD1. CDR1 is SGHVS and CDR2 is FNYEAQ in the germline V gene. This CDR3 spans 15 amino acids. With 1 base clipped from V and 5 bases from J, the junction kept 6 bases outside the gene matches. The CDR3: CASSLGRQGSETQYF. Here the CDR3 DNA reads TGTGCCAGCAGCTTAGGAAGACAGGGGAGTGAGACCCAGTACTTC.

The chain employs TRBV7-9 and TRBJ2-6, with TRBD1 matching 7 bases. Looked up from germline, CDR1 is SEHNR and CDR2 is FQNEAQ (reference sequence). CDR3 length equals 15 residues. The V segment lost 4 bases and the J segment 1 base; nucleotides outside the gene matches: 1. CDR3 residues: CASSWDRSGANVLTF. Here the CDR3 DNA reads TGTGCCAGCAGCTGGGACAGATCTGGGGCCAACGTCCTGACTTTC.

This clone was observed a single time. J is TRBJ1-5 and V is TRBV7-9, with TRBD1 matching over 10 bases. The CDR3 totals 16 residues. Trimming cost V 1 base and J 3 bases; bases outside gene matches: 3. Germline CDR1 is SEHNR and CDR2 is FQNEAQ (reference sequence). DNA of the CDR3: TGTGCCAGCAGCTTAGGGACAGGGGGTAACAATCAGCCCCAGCATTTT. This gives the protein CASSLGTGGNNQPQHF.

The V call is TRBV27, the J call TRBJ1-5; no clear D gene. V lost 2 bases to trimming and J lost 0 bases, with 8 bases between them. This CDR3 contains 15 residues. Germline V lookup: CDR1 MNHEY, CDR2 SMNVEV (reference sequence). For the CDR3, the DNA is TGTGCCAGCAGTTTAAACCTATATAGCAATCAGCCCCAGCATTTT. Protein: CASSLNLYSNQPQHF.

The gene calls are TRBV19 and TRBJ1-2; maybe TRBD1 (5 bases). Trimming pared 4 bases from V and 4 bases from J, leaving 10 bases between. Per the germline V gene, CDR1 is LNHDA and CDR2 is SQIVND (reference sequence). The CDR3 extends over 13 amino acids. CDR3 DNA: TGTGCCAGTAGTACGGGACTTGCCTATGGCTACACCTTC. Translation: CASSTGLAYGYTF.

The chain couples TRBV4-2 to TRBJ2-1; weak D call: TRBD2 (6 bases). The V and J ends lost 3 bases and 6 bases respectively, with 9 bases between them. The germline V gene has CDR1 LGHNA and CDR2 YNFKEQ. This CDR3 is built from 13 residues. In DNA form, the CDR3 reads TGTGCCAGCAGCCAGGTGGAGGGCAATGAGCAGTTCTTC. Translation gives CASSQVEGNEQFF.

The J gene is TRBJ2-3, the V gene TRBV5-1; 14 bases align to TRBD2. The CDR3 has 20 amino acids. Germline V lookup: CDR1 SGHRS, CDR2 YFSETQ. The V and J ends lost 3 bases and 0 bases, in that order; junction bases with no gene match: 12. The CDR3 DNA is TGCGCCAGCAGCTGGGCGGGACTAGCGGGGGCCCGTGCTAGCACAGATACGCAGTATTTT. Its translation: CASSWAGLAGARASTDTQYF.

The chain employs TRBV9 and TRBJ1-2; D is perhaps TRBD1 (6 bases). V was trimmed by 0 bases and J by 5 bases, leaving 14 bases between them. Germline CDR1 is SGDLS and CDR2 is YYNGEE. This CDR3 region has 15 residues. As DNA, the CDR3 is TGTGCCAGCAGCGTAGAGTCGGGGGGCGGGTATGGCTACACCTTC. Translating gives CASSVESGGGYGYTF.

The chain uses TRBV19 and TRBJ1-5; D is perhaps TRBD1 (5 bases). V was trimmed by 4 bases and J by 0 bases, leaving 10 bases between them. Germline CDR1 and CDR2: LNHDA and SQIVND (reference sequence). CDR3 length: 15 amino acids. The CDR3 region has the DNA TGTGCCAGTAGTACCAGGGTTTATAGCAATCAGCCCCAGCATTTT. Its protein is CASSTRVYSNQPQHF.

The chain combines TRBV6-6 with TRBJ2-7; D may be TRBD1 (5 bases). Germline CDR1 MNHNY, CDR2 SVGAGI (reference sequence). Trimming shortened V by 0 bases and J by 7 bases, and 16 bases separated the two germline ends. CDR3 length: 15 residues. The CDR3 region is CASSYSGPIGGEQYF. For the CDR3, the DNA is TGTGCCAGCAGTTACTCGGGGCCGATTGGTGGGGAGCAGTACTTC.

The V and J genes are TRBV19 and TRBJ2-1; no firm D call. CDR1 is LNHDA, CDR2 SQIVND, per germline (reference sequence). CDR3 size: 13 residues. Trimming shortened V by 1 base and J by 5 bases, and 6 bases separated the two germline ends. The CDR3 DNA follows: TGTGCCAGTAGTATAGGGCAGAACAATGAGCAGTTCTTC. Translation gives CASSIGQNNEQFF.

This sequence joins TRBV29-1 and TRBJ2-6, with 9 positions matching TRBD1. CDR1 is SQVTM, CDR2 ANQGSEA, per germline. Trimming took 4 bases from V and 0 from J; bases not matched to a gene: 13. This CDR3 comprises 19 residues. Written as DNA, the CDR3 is TGCAGCGTTGGATCGGGACAGGGTACCTTGAGCTCTGGGGCCAACGTCCTGACTTTC. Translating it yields CSVGSGQGTLSSGANVLTF. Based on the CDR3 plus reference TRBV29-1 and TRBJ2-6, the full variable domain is SAVISQKPSRDICQRGTSLTIQCQVDSQVTMMFWYRQQPGQSLTLIATANQGSEATYESGFVIDKFPISRPNLTFSTLTVSNMSPEDSSIYLCSVGSGQGTLSSGANVLTFGAGSRLTVL.

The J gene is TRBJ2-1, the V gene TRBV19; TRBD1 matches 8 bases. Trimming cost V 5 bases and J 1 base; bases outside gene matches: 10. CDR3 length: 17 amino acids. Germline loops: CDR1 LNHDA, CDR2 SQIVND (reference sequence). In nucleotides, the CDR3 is TGTGCCAGTAGTTCCCAGGTCACAGGGGGGTCCTACAATGAGCAGTTCTTC. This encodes CASSSQVTGGSYNEQFF.

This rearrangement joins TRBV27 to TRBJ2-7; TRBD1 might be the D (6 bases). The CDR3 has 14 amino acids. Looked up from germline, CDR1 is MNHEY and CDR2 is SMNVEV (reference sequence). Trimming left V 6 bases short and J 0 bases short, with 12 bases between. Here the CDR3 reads CASSPRDTSYEQYF. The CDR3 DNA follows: TGTGCCAGCAGCCCCAGGGACACCTCCTACGAGCAGTACTTC.

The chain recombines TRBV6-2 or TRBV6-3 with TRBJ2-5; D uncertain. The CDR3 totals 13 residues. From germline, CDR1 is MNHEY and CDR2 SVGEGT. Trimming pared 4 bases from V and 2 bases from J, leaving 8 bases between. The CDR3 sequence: CASSFRLQETQYF. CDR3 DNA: TGTGCCAGCAGTTTCCGACTGCAAGAGACCCAGTACTTC.